This T cell receptor beta chain emerged from a study of T-cell memory formation after mild COVID-19. Study observations and caveats: The main location of contracting CD4+ clones was CM and EM, and that of contracting CD8+ clones was EMRA.

Of note for this clonotype: The antigen remains unidentified.

TCRdb itself ran the 5' RACE reads through MiXCR, one entry per CDR3 protein. The table shows roughly 250,000 distinct CDR3 sequences, with 15% to 20% occurring only once. This CDR3 spans 14 amino acids. V shed 8 bases and J shed 4 bases, with 17 bases lying between them. Germline lookup yields CDR1 LNHDA and CDR2 SQIVND (reference sequence). Source material: PBMCs or a T cell subset sorted from them (not recorded which). The clonotype comes from a man aged 18 to 30 who had mild COVID-19 (a few samples of this study predate the infection). Cell type and time point are not known. The rearrangement links TRBV19 to TRBJ1-1; tentative D call: TRBD1 (5 bases). For the CDR3, the DNA is TGTGCCAGTGCAACGGGGGGTCCGGTCACTGAAGCTTTCTTT. Protein sequence: CASATGGPVTEAFF. The full variable domain, its missing parts supplied by reference TRBV19 and TRBJ1-1, is DGGITQSPKYLFRKEGQNVTLSCEQNLNHDAMYWYRQDPGQGLRLIYYSQIVNDFQKGDIAEGYSVSREKKESFPLTVTSAQKNPTAFYLCASATGGPVTEAFFGQGTRLTVV.